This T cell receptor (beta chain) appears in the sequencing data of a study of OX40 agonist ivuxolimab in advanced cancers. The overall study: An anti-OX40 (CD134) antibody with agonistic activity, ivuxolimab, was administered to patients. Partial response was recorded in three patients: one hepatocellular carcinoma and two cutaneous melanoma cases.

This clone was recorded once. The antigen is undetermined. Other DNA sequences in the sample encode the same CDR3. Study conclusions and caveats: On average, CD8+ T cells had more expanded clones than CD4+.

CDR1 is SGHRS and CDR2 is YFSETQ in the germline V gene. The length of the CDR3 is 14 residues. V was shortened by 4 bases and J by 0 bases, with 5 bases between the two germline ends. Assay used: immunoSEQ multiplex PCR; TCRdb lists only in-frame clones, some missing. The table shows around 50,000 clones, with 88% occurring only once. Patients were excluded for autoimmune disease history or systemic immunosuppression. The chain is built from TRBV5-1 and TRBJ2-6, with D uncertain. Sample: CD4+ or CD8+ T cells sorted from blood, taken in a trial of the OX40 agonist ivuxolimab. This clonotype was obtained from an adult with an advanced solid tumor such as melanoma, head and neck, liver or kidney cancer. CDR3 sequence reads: CASSQGSGANVLTF. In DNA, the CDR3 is TGCGCCAGCAGCCAAGGCTCTGGGGCCAACGTCCTGACTTTC.